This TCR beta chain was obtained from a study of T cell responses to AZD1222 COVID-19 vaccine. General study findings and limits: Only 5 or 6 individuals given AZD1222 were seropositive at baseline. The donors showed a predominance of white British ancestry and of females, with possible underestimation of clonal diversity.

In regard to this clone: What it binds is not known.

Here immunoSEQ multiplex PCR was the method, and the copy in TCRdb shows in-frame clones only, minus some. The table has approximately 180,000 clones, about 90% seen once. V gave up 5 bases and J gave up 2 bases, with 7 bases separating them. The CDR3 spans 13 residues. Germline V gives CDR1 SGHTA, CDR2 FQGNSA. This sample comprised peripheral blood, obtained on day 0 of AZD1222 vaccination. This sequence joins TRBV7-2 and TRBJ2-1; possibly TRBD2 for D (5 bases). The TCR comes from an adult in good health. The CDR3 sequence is CASSLTTYNEQFF. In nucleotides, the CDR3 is TGTGCCAGCAGCCTGACTACCTACAATGAGCAGTTCTTC.